This TCR beta chain is from a study of glioma-infiltrating T cells. Broader study findings: Non-neoplastic patients had below-expected tissue-blood divergence, while all gliomas exceeded expectation. CDR3 overlap between tissue and blood was very small.

This clonotype has a handful of counts. Its antigen remains unidentified. V lost 4 bases to trimming and J lost 6 bases; unmatched junction nucleotides: 6. Looked up from germline, CDR1 is SGDLS and CDR2 is YYNGEE. The length of the CDR3 is 15 residues. The iRepertoire nested amplicon-rescue multiplex PCR amplified TCR alpha and beta CDR3s from RNA. One-step reverse transcription and amplification started from approximately 100-400 ng of tissue mRNA or PBMC total RNA. TCRdb ran MiXCR on the multiplex PCR reads and lists one entry per CDR3 protein. The sample has more than 95,000 distinct CDR3 sequences, about 23% seen once.

The receptor was isolated from a human donor with low-grade glioma or glioblastoma, undergoing nonglioma brain surgery, or in good health (not recorded which). Sequencing was carried out using glioma tissue, nonneoplastic brain tissue, or PBMCs (not recorded which). The V call is TRBV9, the J call TRBJ1-6; 8 bases line up with TRBD1. In DNA form, the CDR3 reads TGTGCCAGCAGCTTCAGGACAGGGCGTAATTCACCCCTCCACTTT. Translating gives CASSFRTGRNSPLHF.